This T cell receptor (beta chain) emerged from a study of response to subunit inactivated influenza vaccine. The table lists this clonotype with many counts. Each CDR3 protein is one row after TCRdb ran MiXCR on the RT-PCR reads. The sample shows under 550,000 distinct CDR3 sequences, approximately 7.8% of them seen only once. Germline CDR1 reads ENHRY; CDR2 reads SYGVKD. V lost 0 bases and J lost 12; bases outside the gene matches: 8. The CDR3 runs 13 residues. The clonotype originates from a man aged 50 to 69 who received an inactivated influenza vaccine. V is TRBV10-3 and J is TRBJ2-7; 7 bases agree with TRBD1. Sample: PBMCs from blood, taken approximately 25 months after vaccination. CDR3 protein: CAISESEDRPGYF. Here the CDR3 DNA reads TGTGCCATCAGTGAGTCAGAGGACAGGCCAGGGTACTTC.